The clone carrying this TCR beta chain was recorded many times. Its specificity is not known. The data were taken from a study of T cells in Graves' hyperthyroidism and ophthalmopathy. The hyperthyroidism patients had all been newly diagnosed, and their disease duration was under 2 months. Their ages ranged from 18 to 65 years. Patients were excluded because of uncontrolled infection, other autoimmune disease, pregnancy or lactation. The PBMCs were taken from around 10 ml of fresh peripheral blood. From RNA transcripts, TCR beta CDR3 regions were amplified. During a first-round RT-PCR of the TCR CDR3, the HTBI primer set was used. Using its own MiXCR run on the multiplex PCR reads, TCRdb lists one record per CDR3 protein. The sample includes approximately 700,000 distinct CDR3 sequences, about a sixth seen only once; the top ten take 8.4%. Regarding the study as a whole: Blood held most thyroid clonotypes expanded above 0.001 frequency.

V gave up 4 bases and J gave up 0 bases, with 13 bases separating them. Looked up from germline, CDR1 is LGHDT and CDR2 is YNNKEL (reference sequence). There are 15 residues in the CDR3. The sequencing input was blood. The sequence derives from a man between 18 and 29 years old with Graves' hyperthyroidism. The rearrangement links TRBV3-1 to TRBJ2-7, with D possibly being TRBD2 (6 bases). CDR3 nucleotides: TGTGCCAGCAGCCCCTTACGGGGGAGCTCCTACGAGCAGTACTTC. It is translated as CASSPLRGSSYEQYF.